This TCR beta chain was obtained from a study of T cells after yellow fever vaccination. The CDR3 runs to 16 residues. CDR1 is DFQATT, CDR2 SNEGSKA, per germline (reference sequence). The ends were cut back, 3 bases at V and 0 bases at J, with 17 bases in the middle. This clonotype has just a few counts. TCRdb reprocessed the 5' RACE reads with MiXCR, giving one entry per CDR3 protein. The table includes fewer than 350,000 distinct CDR3 sequences, approximately 9% detected once. The material was PBMCs, obtained on the day of the first yellow fever vaccination. The chain joins TRBV20-1 to TRBJ1-1, with D unclear. The receptor's source is a man aged 18 to 29 who received the YFV17D yellow fever vaccine. The CDR3 region is CSARAKRTPMNTEAFF. The CDR3 DNA reads TGCAGTGCTAGGGCCAAGCGAACCCCCATGAACACTGAAGCTTTCTTT.